Below, 4 T cell receptor beta chains from the same sample are listed, as sequenced in a study of T cell responses to AZD1222 COVID-19 vaccine. TCRdb keeps only in-frame clones here, not all; method: immunoSEQ multiplex PCR. Found here are 150,000 to 200,000 clones, roughly 94% of them singletons; the top ten hold approximately 1.3%. The source material was peripheral blood, sampled 28 days after the second AZD1222 dose. The source of these receptors is an adult who received the AZD1222 COVID-19 vaccine.

This clone appeared once. The chain joins TRBV2 to TRBJ2-2; D may be TRBD1 (6 bases). Germline V lookup: CDR1 SNHLY, CDR2 FYNNEI. Trimming removed 4 bases from V and 7 bases from J, with 16 bases in between. This CDR3 has 15 amino acids. CDR3 sequence: CASSVLSQGSGELFF. As DNA, the CDR3 is TGTGCCAGCAGTGTTTTGAGTCAGGGGAGCGGGGAGCTGTTTTTT.

As for this clone: The same CDR3 can be traced to other DNA sequences in this sample. Written as DNA, the CDR3 is TGTGCCAGCAGTTTAGGACAGGGAGGCTACACCTTC. Translated, it gives CASSLGQGGYTF. The V gene is TRBV28, the J gene TRBJ1-2, with 8 nucleotides matching TRBD1. V lost 2 bases, J lost 8 bases, and 1 base stayed unmatched. This CDR3 comprises 12 residues. Germline V gene sequence: CDR1 MDHEN, CDR2 SYDVKM.

V usage is TRBV5-6 and J usage is TRBJ1-5, with a tentative D call TRBD1 (6 bases). With 2 bases removed from V and 4 bases from J, the gap between germline ends came to 13 bases. CDR3 size: 15 residues. Germline V gives CDR1 SGHDT, CDR2 YYEEEE. The CDR3 is CASSLWTDLNQPQHF. In nucleotides, the CDR3 is TGTGCCAGCAGCTTATGGACAGACCTTAATCAGCCCCAGCATTTT.

The V gene is TRBV6-2 or TRBV6-3, the J gene TRBJ1-1, with D perhaps TRBD1 (6 bases). This CDR3 region has 14 residues. Trimming pared 5 bases from V and 2 bases from J, leaving 12 bases between. Germline CDR1 and CDR2: MNHEY and SVGEGT. CDR3 in amino acids: CASSLQGFNTEAFF. DNA for the CDR3: TGTGCCAGCAGTCTACAGGGATTTAACACTGAAGCTTTCTTT.